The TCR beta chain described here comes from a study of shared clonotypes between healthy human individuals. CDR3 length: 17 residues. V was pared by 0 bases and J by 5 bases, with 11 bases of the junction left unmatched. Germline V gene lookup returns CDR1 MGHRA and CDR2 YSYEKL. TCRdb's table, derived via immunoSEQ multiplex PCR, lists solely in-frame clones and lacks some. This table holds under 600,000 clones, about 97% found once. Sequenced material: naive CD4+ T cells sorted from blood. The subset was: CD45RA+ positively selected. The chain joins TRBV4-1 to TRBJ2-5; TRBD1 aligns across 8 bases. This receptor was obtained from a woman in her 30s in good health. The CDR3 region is CASSQDWTRGLSETQYF. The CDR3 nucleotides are TGCGCCAGCAGCCAAGATTGGACCAGGGGGCTTTCGGAGACCCAGTACTTC.